The 2 T cell receptor beta chains reported below all come from one sample, sequenced in a study of blood T cell repertoires in COVID-19. This table comes from immunoSEQ multiplex PCR, and its TCRdb copy is limited to in-frame clones, with some not included. The repertoire has a few hundred thousand clones, 75% to 90% of them found once; the top ten carry over 8%. Sequences were obtained from PBMCs or T cells enriched from blood (not recorded which). The receptors originated from a woman in her forties who had recovered from COVID-19.

This chain connects TRBV7-9 to TRBJ1-1, with 9 positions matching TRBD1. The junction had 20 bases not matched to a gene; V was cut back by 5 bases and J by 4 bases. The CDR3 runs 19 residues. The germline gives CDR1 SEHNR, CDR2 FQNEAQ (reference sequence). The CDR3 DNA follows: TGTGCCAGCAGCACCCCAATGGGAAGGGAGGGACAGGGCGGCACTGAAGCTTTCTTT. Amino acid sequence: CASSTPMGREGQGGTEAFF.

This rearrangement joins TRBV30 to TRBJ2-1; TRBD2 is a possible D gene (6 bases). The ends were cut back, 2 bases at V and 10 bases at J, with 15 bases in the middle. Germline values: CDR1 GTSNPN, CDR2 SVGIG (reference sequence). This CDR3 contains 13 residues. The CDR3 bases are TGTGCCTGGAGTATCGGAAGGACTAACGAGCAGTTCTTC. Its protein product is CAWSIGRTNEQFF.